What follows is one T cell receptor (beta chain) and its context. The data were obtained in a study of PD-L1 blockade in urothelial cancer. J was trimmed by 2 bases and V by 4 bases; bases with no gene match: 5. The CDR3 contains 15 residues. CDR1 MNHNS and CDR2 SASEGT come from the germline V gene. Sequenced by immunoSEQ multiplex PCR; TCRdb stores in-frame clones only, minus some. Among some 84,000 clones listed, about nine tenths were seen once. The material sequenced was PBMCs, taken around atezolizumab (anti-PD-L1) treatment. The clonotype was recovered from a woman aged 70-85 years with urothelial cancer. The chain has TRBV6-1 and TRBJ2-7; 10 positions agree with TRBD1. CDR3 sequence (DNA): TGTGCCAGCAGTGGAGACAGGGGGCCTGCCTACGAGCAGTACTTC. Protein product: CASSGDRGPAYEQYF.